This TCR beta chain was sequenced during a study of vaccination and CD4 T cells after COVID-19. V was clipped by 2 bases and J by 7 bases; unmatched bases: 3. This CDR3 has 15 residues. Treatment in this sample: roughly 10-day PBMC culture with coronavirus spike peptide pools or control peptides (ViraFEST assay). Turning to this clonotype: As yet, its antigen is unknown.

The Oncomine TCR Beta short-read assay was applied to DNA of cultured CD4+ T cells. TCRdb reprocessed the PCR reads with MiXCR, giving one entry per CDR3 protein. The sample holds about 20,000 distinct CDR3 sequences, about half seen once. This TCR was recovered from a human donor who had recovered from COVID-19. The sequencing input was CD4+ T cells from blood, cultured in vitro. This chain links TRBV12-3 or TRBV12-4 with TRBJ2-1; 12 bases line up with TRBD1. The CDR3: CASSLMGQGANEQFF. As DNA, the CDR3 is TGTGCCAGCAGTTTAATGGGACAGGGGGCAAATGAGCAGTTCTTC.